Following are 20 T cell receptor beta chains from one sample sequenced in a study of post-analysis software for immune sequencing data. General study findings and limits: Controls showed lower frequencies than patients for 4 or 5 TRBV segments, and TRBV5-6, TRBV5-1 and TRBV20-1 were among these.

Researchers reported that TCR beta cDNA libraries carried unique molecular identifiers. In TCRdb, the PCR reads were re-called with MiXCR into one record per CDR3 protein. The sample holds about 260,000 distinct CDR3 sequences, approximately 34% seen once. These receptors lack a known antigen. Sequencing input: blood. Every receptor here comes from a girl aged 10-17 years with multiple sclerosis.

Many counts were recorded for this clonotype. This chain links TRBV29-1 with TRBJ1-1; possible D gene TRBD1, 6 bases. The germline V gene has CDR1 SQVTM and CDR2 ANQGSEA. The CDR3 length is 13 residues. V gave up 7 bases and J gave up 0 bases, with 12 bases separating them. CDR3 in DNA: TGCAGCGGATCGGGACACCTGAACACTGAAGCTTTCTTT. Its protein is CSGSGHLNTEAFF.

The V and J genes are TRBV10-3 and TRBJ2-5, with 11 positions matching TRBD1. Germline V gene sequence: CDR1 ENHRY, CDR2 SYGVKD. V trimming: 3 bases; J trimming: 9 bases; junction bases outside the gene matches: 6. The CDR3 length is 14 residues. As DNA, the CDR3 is TGTGCCATCAGTGAAACCGGGACAGGGGGTGCCCAGTACTTC. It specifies CAISETGTGGAQYF.

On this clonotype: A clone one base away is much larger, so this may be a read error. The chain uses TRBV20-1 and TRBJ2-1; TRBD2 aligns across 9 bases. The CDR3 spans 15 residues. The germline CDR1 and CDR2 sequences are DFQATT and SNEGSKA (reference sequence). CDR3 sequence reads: CNARIRGRALSEQFF. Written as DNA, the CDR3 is TGCAATGCTAGAATACGCGGGAGGGCCCTCAGTGAGCAGTTCTTC.

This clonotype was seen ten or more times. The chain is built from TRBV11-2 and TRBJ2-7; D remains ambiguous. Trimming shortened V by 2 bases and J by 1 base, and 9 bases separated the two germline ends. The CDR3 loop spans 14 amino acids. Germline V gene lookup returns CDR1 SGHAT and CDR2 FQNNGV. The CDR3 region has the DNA TGTGCCAGCAGCTTATCAGCGTTGTCCTACGAGCAGTACTTC. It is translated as CASSLSALSYEQYF.

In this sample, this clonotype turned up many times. The CDR3 loop is CAISEAGGATDTQYF. The DNA for the CDR3 is TGTGCCATCAGCGAGGCCGGGGGGGCAACAGATACGCAGTATTTT. This chain links TRBV10-3 with TRBJ2-3; TRBD2 agrees at 8 bases. The CDR3 is made up of 15 amino acids. Per germline, CDR1 ENHRY and CDR2 SYGVKD. The J segment lost 3 bases and the V segment lost 6 bases, leaving 8 bases of the junction unmatched.

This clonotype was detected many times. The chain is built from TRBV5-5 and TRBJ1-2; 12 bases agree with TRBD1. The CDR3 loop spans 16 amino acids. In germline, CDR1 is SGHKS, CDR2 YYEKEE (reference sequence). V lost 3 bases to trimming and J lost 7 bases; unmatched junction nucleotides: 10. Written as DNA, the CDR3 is TGTGCCAGCAGCTCGACCGGGACAGGGGGCGCGGGTGGCTACACCTTC. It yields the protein CASSSTGTGGAGGYTF.

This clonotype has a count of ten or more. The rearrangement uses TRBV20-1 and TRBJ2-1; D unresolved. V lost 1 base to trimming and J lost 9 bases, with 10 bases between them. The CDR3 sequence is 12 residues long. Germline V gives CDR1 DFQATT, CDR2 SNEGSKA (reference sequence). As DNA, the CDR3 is TGCAGTGCTAGAGTATACGCTAGTGAGCAGTTCTTC. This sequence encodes CSARVYASEQFF.

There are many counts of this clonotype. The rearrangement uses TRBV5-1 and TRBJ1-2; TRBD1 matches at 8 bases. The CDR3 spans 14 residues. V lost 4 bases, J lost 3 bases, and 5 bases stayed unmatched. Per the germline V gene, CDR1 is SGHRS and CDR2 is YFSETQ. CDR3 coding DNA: TGCGCCAGCAGCCCTGACAGGGGCGACTATGGCTACACCTTC. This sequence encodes CASSPDRGDYGYTF.

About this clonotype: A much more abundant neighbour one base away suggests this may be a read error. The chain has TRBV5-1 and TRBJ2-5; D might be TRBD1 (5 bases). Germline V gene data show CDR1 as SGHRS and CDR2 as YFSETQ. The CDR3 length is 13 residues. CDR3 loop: CASKKGAEEAQYF. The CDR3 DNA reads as TGCGCCAGCAAAAAAGGGGCTGAAGAGGCCCAGTACTTC. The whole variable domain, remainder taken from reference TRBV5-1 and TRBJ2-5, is KAGVTQTPRYLIKTRGQQVTLSCSPISGHRSVSWYQQTPGQGLQFLFEYFSETQRNKGNFPGRFSGRQFSNSRSEMNVSTLELGDSALYLCASKKGAEEAQYFGPGTRLLVL.

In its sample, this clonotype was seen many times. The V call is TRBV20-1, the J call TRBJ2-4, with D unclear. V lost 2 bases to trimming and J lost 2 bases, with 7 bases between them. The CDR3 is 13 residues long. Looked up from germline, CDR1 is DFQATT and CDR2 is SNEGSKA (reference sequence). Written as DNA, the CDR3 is TGCAGTGCTAGAATCCCGTCCAAAAACATTCAGTACTTC. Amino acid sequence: CSARIPSKNIQYF.

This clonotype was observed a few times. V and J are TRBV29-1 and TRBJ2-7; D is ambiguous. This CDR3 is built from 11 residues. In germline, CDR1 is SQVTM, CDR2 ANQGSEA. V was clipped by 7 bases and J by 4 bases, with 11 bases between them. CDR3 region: CSGLVMYEQYF. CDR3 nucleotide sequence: TGCAGCGGCTTAGTGATGTACGAGCAGTACTTC.

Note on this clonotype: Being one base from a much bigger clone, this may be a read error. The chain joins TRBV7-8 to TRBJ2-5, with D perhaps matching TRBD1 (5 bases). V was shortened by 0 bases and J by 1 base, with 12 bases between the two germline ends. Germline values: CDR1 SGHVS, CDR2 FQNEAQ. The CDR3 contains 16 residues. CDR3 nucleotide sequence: TGTGCCAGCAGCTTAGCGTGTGGGGCCCTCCAAGAGACCCAGTACTTC. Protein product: CASSLACGALQETQYF.

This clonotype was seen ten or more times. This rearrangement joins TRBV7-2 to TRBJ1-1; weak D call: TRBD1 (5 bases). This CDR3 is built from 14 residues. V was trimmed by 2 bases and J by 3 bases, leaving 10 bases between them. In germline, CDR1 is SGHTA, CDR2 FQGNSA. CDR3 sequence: CASSLQGGDTEAFF. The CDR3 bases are TGTGCCAGCAGCTTACAGGGCGGGGACACTGAAGCTTTCTTT.

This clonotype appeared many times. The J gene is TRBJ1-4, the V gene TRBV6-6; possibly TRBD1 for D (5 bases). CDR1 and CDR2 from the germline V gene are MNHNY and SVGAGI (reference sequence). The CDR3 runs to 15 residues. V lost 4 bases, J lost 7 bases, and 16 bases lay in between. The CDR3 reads CASSFSLGGSEKLFF. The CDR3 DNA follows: TGTGCCAGCAGTTTTTCCCTCGGGGGTAGTGAAAAACTGTTTTTT.

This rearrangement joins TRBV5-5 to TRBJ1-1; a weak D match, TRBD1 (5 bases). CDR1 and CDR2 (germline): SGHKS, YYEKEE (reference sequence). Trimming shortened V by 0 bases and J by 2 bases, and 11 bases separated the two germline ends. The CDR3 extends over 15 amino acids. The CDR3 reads CASSLVVTANTEAFF. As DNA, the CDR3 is TGTGCCAGCAGCTTGGTCGTGACAGCCAACACTGAAGCTTTCTTT.

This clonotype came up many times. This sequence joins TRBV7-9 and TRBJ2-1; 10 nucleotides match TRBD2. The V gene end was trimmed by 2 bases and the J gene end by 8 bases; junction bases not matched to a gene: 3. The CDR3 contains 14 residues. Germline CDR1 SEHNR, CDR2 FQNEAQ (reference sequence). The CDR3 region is CASSLSGGVDEQFF. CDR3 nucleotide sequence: TGTGCCAGCAGCTTAAGCGGGGGGGTAGATGAGCAGTTCTTC.

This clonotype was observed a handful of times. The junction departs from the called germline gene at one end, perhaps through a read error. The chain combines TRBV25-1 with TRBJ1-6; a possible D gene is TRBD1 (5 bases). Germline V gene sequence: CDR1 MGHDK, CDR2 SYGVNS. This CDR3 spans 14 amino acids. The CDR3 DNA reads TGTGCCAGCAGAGAGCCAGGGAAGAATTCACCCCCCCACTTT. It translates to CASREPGKNSPPHF.

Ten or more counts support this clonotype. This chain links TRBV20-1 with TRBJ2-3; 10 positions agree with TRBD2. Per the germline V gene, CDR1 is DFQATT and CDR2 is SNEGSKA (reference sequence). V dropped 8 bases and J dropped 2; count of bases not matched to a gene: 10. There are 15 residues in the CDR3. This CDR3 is CSSPGSGRLTDTQYF. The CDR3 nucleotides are TGCAGTTCCCCCGGTAGCGGGAGGCTCACAGATACGCAGTATTTT.

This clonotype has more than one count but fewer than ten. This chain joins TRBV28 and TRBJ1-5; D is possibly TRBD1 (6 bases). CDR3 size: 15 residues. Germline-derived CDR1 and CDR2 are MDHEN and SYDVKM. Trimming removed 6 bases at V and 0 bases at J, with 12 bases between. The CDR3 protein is CASSLGTISNQPQHF. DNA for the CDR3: TGTGCCAGCAGCTTAGGGACAATTAGCAATCAGCCCCAGCATTTT. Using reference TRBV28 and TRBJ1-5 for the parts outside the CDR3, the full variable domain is DVKVTQSSRYLVKRTGEKVFLECVQDMDHENMFWYRQDPGLGLRLIYFSYDVKMKEKGDIPEGYSVSREKKERFSLILESASTNQTSMYLCASSLGTISNQPQHFGDGTRLSIL.

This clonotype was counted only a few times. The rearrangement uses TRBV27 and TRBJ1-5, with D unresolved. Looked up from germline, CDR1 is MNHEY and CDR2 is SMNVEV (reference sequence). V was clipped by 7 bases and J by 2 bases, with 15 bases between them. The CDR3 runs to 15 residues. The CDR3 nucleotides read TGTGCCAGCACTTCCAGGCGGAGTGGCAATCAGCCCCAGCATTTT. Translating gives CASTSRRSGNQPQHF.